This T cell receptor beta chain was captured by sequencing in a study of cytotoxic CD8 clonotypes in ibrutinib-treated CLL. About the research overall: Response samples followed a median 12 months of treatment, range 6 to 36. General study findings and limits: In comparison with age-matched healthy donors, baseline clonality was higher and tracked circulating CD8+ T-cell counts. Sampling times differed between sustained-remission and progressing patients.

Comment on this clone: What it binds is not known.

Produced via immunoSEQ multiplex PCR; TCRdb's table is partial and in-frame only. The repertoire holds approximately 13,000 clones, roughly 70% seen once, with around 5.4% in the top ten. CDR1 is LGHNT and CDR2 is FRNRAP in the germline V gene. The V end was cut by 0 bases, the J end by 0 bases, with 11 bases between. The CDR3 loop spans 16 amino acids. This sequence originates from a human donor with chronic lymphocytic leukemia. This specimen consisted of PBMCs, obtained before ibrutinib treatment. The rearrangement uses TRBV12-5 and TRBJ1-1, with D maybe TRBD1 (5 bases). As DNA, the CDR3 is TGTGCTAGTGGTTTGGTCCTAGGACAATTGAACACTGAAGCTTTCTTT. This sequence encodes CASGLVLGQLNTEAFF.